Reported below is one TCR beta chain. This clone has only a few counts. The antigen this receptor binds is unknown. No much larger clonotype is one base removed from it; base qualities were not supplied. The immunoSEQ Assay, a bias-controlled multiplex PCR, was used to amplify TCRbeta CDR3 regions from genomic DNA. For the original study's pipeline: The number of nucleated cells in each sample was estimated by amplification of reference gene primers within the assay. To quantify the absolute abundance of each unique TCRbeta CDR3 rearrangement, sequence reads were collapsed and filtered. For each sample, productive Simpson clonality was calculated as the square root of Simpson's diversity index across productive rearrangements. TCRdb holds this immuneACCESS table with in-frame rearrangements only. Some clones are missing; in checked studies, unresolved V genes explain under half, and the rest has no known cause. Clonal size and the V and J genes are those of that table, whereas D and trimming came from the DNA. The sample records about 59,000 clones, less than 85% of which are singletons. The ten largest make up about 14% of the sample.

Collaborating institutions collected whole blood in K2EDTA tubes following their own protocols. Collaborator samples were shipped for TCRbeta analysis as frozen whole blood, isolated PBMCs, or DNA extracted from either sample type. The sample comes from a study of blood T cell repertoires in COVID-19 (dated by TCRdb to about 2020). Some background on the complete study: Samples covering the acute and convalescent phases of COVID-19 were provided by collaborators in the United States, Italy and Spain. The material from the prospective study consisted of cDNA or gDNA derived from T cells, B-cell-depleted T cells, or PBMCs. Deeply sampled blood TCRbeta repertoires from subjects exposed to, actively infected with, or recovered from COVID-19 were included in the dataset. The repertoires were made available in a free public database intended to serve as a resource for research on the immune response to SARS-CoV-2. The samples were drawn from two sources: the first 160 participants of the ongoing ImmuneRACE study, and 1,200 or so subjects contributed by 6 global collaborators. The sample metadata nearly always contained a de-identified subject ID, COVID-19 status, age in years and sex. Where available, HLA class I and class II types were taken from metadata supplied by the sample provider and were not determined by assay-based typing.

Study-level results and caveats: The amount of clinical and demographic metadata varied by source and participant and was provided uncurated.

Counted from cysteine to phenylalanine, this CDR3 has 15 amino acids. CDR3 DNA only is kept here, 45 bases in frame from base 1. Per the germline V gene, SGHRS is the CDR1 and YFSETQ is the CDR2. For this chain, trimming is 3 bases at the V end and 3 bases at the J end, and the number of junction bases without a gene match is 7. The chain was built from TRBV5-1 and TRBJ1-1; 8 nucleotides in the junction match TRBD1. This sequence was found in an older woman with acute or convalescent COVID-19. Specimen: peripheral blood. The bases read TGCGCCAGCAGCTCGCGGACAGGGTGGGACACTGAAGCTTTCTTT. Translated, it reads CASSSRTGWDTEAFF.